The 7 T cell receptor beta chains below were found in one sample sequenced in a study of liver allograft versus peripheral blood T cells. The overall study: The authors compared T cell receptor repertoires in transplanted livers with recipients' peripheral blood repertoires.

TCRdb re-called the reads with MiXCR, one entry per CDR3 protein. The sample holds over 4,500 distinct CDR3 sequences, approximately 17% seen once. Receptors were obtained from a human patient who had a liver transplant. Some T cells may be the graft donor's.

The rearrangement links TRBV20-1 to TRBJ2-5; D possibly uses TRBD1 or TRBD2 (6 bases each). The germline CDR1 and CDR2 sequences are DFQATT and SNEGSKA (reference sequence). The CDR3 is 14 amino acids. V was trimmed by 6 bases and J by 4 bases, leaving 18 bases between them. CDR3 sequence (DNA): TGCAGTGCCACTGAGGGGGAGGCACGAGAGACCCAGTACTTC. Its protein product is CSATEGEARETQYF.

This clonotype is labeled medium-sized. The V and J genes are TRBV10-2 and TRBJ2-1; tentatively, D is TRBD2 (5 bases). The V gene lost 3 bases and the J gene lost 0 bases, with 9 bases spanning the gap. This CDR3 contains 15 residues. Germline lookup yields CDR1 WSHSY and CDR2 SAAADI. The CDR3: CASSDAGSSYNEQFF. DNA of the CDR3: TGCGCCAGCAGTGACGCGGGTAGCTCCTACAATGAGCAGTTCTTC.

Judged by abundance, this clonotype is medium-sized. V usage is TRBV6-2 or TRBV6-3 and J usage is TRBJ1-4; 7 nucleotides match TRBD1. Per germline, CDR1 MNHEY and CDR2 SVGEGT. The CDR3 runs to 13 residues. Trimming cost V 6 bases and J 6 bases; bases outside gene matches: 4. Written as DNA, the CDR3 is TGTGCCAGCAGAGGGACAGCCCATGAAAAACTGTTTTTT. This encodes CASRGTAHEKLFF.

CDR3 protein: CASSQETGLGSSGANVLTF. CDR3 bases: TGCGCCAGCAGCCAAGAGACGGGACTGGGTAGCTCTGGGGCCAACGTCCTGACTTTC. The V and J genes are TRBV4-3 and TRBJ2-6, with a possible D match to TRBD2 (6 bases). This CDR3 has 19 residues. In germline, CDR1 is LGHNA, CDR2 YSLEER. V lost 0 bases and J 0 bases, leaving 15 bases between the germline ends.

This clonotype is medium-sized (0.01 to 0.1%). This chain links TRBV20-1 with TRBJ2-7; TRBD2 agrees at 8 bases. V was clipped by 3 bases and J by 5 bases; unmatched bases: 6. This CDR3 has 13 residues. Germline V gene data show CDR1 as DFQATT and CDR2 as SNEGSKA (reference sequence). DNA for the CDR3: TGCAGTGCTAGTCCGGGGGGGGATCACGAGCAGTACTTC. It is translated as CSASPGGDHEQYF.

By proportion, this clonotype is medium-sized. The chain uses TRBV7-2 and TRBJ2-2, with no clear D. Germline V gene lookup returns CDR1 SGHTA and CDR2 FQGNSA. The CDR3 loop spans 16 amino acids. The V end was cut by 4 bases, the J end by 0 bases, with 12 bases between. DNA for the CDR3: TGTGCCAGCAGCTCCCGAACAGCAACGAACACCGGGGAGCTGTTTTTT. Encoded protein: CASSSRTATNTGELFF.

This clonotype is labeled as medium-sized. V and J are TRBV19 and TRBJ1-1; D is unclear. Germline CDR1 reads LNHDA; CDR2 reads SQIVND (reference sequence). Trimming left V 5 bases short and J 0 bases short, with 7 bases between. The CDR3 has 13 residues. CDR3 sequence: CASSEGLNTEAFF. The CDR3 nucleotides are TGTGCCAGTAGTGAAGGGCTGAACACTGAAGCTTTCTTT.